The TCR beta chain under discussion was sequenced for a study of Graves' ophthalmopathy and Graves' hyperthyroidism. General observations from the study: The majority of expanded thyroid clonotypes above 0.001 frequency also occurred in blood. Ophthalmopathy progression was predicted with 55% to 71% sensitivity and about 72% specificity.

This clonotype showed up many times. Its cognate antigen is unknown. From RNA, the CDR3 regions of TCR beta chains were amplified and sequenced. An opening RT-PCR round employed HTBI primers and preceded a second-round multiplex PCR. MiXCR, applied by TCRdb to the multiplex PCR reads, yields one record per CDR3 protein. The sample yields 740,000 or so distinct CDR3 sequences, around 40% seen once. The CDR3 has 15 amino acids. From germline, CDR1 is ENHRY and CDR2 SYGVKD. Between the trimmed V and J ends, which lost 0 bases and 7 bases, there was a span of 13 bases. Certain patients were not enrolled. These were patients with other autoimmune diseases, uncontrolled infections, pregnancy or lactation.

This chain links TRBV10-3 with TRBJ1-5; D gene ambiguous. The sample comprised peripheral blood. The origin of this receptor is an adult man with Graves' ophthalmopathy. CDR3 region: CAISESSGGGQPQHF. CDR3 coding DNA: TGTGCCATCAGTGAGTCCTCGGGAGGAGGCCAGCCCCAGCATTTT.